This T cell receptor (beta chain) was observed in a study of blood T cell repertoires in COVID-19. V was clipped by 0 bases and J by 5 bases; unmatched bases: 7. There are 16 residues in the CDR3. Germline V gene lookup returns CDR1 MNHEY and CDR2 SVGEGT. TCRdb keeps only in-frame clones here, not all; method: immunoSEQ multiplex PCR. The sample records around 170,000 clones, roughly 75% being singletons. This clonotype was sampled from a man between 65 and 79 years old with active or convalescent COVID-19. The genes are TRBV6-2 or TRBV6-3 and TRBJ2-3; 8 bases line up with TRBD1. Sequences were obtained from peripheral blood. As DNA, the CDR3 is TGTGCCAGCAGTTACTCTCGCAGGGGGCATGGAGATACGCAGTATTTT. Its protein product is CASSYSRRGHGDTQYF.